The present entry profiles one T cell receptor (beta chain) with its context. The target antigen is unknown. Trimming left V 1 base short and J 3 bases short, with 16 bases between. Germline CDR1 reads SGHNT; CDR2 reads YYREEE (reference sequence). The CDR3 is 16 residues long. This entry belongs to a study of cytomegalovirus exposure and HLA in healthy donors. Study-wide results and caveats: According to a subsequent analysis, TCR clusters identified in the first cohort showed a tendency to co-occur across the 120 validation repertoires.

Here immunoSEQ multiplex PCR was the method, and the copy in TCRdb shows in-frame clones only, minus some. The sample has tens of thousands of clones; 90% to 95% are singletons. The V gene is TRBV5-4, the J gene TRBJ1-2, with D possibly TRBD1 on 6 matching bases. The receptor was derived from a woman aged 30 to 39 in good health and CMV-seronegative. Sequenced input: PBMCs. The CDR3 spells CASSLFGREGDYGYTF. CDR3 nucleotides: TGTGCCAGCAGCTTGTTCGGTAGGGAGGGGGACTATGGCTACACCTTC.